Listed here are 9 T cell receptor beta chains from one sample, sequenced in a study of shared clonotypes between healthy human individuals. The protocol was immunoSEQ multiplex PCR, while the TCRdb copy is restricted to in-frame clones and leaves out a portion. Found here are a few million clones, roughly nine tenths of them singletons; the top ten hold around 0.15%. Sequencing input: naive CD4+ T cells sorted from blood. Subset indicated: CD45RA+ positively selected. The receptors were gathered from a man younger than 30 in good health.

This chain uses TRBV2 with TRBJ2-7; 9 bases are shared with TRBD2. The trim removed 9 bases at V and 4 bases at J, leaving 16 bases unmatched. Germline CDR1 is SNHLY and CDR2 is FYNNEI. The CDR3 runs 16 residues. CDR3 region: CASSPPSGREGYEQYF. The CDR3 coding sequence is TGTGCCAGTTCCCCCCCCTCCGGGCGGGAGGGTTACGAGCAGTACTTC.

The rearrangement joins TRBV19 to TRBJ1-3; D not certain. V lost 2 bases, J lost 0 bases, and 8 bases lay in between. Per the germline V gene, CDR1 is LNHDA and CDR2 is SQIVND (reference sequence). There are 15 residues in the CDR3. DNA for the CDR3: TGTGCCAGTAGTATAACCCAGAGCTCTGGAAACACCATATATTTT. Residues: CASSITQSSGNTIYF. The variable domain in full, with the rest retrieved from reference TRBV19 and TRBJ1-3, is DGGITQSPKYLFRKEGQNVTLSCEQNLNHDAMYWYRQDPGQGLRLIYYSQIVNDFQKGDIAEGYSVSREKKESFPLTVTSAQKNPTAFYLCASSITQSSGNTIYFGEGSWLTVV.

This clone is a singleton in its sample. The chain employs TRBV10-3 and TRBJ1-1, with D possibly TRBD1 on 5 matching bases. Trimming shortened V by 0 bases and J by 11 bases, and 19 bases separated the two germline ends. CDR1 is ENHRY, CDR2 SYGVKD, per germline. CDR3 size: 15 residues. CDR3 DNA: TGTGCCATCAGTGAGTCCCGGGGGATATCGATCGGGGCTTTCTTT. Residues: CAISESRGISIGAFF.

The chain combines TRBV19 with TRBJ1-2; D remains ambiguous. Trimming took 5 bases from V and 4 from J, leaving 11 bases between them. The germline CDR1 and CDR2 sequences are LNHDA and SQIVND (reference sequence). This CDR3 region has 13 residues. The CDR3 DNA reads TGTGCCAGTAGTGACCATGGGAGCTATGGCTACACCTTC. This gives the protein CASSDHGSYGYTF.

The J gene is TRBJ2-5, the V gene TRBV5-1, with 8 bases matching TRBD2. In germline, CDR1 is SGHRS, CDR2 YFSETQ. V shed 0 bases and J 5 bases; nucleotides not matched to a gene: 6. The CDR3 has 15 residues. Written as DNA, the CDR3 is TGCGCCAGCAGCTTGGAACGGGGGGGATTGGAGACCCAGTACTTC. Translation gives CASSLERGGLETQYF.

This clone was observed once. This rearrangement joins TRBV7-2 to TRBJ2-1; 11 bases match TRBD2. This CDR3 spans 17 amino acids. V lost 5 bases, J lost 5 bases, and 11 bases stayed unmatched. The germline gives CDR1 SGHTA, CDR2 FQGNSA. The CDR3, as DNA: TGTGCCAGCAGCCCCCCGCTAGCGGGAGGTGGGCACAATGAGCAGTTCTTC. Protein product: CASSPPLAGGGHNEQFF.

The chain couples TRBV19 to TRBJ1-1; maybe TRBD1 (5 bases). Trimming took 5 bases from V and 8 from J, leaving 18 bases between them. Looked up from germline, CDR1 is LNHDA and CDR2 is SQIVND (reference sequence). The CDR3 extends over 14 amino acids. As DNA, the CDR3 is TGTGCCAGTAGTCCAGCCAACGGGGGACCGGAAGCTTTCTTT. Residues: CASSPANGGPEAFF. The full variable domain, in which reference TRBV19 and TRBJ1-1 provide the parts outside the CDR3, is DGGITQSPKYLFRKEGQNVTLSCEQNLNHDAMYWYRQDPGQGLRLIYYSQIVNDFQKGDIAEGYSVSREKKESFPLTVTSAQKNPTAFYLCASSPANGGPEAFFGQGTRLTVV.

The chain couples TRBV7-2 to TRBJ2-2; D is ambiguous. Between the trimmed V and J ends, which lost 0 bases and 6 bases, there was a span of 11 bases. This CDR3 region has 15 residues. Germline V CDR1 and CDR2: SGHTA, FQGNSA. In DNA form, the CDR3 reads TGTGCCAGCAGCTTAGCAGGAGAAGGATCCGGGGAGCTGTTTTTT. This gives the protein CASSLAGEGSGELFF.

DNA of the CDR3: TGTGCCATCGGGCGGACAGGGGACGAGCAGTACTTC. Translated: CAIGRTGDEQYF. The rearrangement uses TRBV10-3 and TRBJ2-7, with 9 positions matching TRBD1. The CDR3 totals 12 residues. Per the germline V gene, CDR1 is ENHRY and CDR2 is SYGVKD. J lost 5 bases, V lost 8 bases, and 4 bases had no gene match.